The clone carrying this TCR beta chain was counted many times. As yet, its antigen is unknown. This specimen comes from a study of T-cell reconstitution after alpha-beta-depleted transplantation in children. Study results and limitations: In patients about two months after transplant, alpha-beta T cells reportedly arose from several hundred expanded graft clones.

Unique molecular identifiers tagged the TCRbeta library. TCRdb fed the PCR reads into MiXCR, producing one record per CDR3 protein. Among 800,000 to 1,000,000 distinct CDR3 sequences listed, about 29% were seen once. The germline CDR1 and CDR2 sequences are LGHNA and YSLEER. The length of the CDR3 is 17 residues. With 4 bases removed from V and 1 base from J, the gap between germline ends came to 17 bases. The TCR originated in a boy younger than two who had a stem cell transplant for SCID, so the T cells may come from the graft donor. The material sequenced was PBMCs, mostly from graft donor cells, taken 360 days after TCRalphabeta/CD19-depleted stem cell transplant. The chain is built from TRBV4-3 and TRBJ2-1; D is unresolved. This chain's CDR3 is CASSLADLTGSYNEQFF. CDR3 nucleotide sequence: TGCGCCAGCAGCCTTGCCGATTTGACGGGTTCCTACAATGAGCAGTTCTTC.